These 29 T cell receptor beta chains were all obtained from the same sample, sequenced in a study of T cells in Graves' hyperthyroidism and ophthalmopathy. From RNA transcripts, TCR beta CDR3 regions were amplified. First-round RT-PCR of the TCR CDR3 relied on the HTBI primer set. A single record per CDR3 protein comes from TCRdb applying MiXCR to the multiplex PCR reads. This sample has 250,000 to 300,000 distinct CDR3 sequences, with roughly 19% found just once. Input material: blood. These receptor sequences come from a man between 50 and 59 years old with Graves' ophthalmopathy.

This clonotype has a handful of counts. This sequence joins TRBV7-9 and TRBJ2-5; 12 positions match TRBD1. CDR1 and CDR2 from the germline V gene are SEHNR and FQNEAQ (reference sequence). V trimming: 2 bases; J trimming: 4 bases; junction bases outside the gene matches: 11. The CDR3 loop spans 18 amino acids. CDR3 in amino acids: CASSLLLGTGGGGETQYF. The CDR3 region has the DNA TGTGCCAGCAGCTTACTTCTCGGGACAGGGGGCGGGGGAGAGACCCAGTACTTC.

V and J are TRBV4-1 and TRBJ1-6, with D maybe TRBD1 (5 bases). The V and J ends lost 2 bases and 7 bases respectively, with 15 bases between them. CDR3 length: 16 residues. Germline V gives CDR1 MGHRA, CDR2 YSYEKL. For the CDR3, the DNA is TGCGCCAGCAGCCAACAGGGAAATGGAGGGAATTCACCCCTCCACTTT. Its protein product is CASSQQGNGGNSPLHF.

The gene calls are TRBV6-5 and TRBJ1-1; weak D call: TRBD1 (5 bases). The ends were cut back, 0 bases at V and 1 base at J, with 9 bases in the middle. This CDR3 region has 15 residues. The V gene's germline CDR1 is MNHEY and CDR2 SVGAGI. CDR3 coding DNA: TGTGCCAGCAGTTACTCGATCGGGGGGAACACTGAAGCTTTCTTT. Amino acid sequence: CASSYSIGGNTEAFF.

This clonotype occurred once. The rearrangement joins TRBV2 to TRBJ1-2, with D possibly matching TRBD1 (6 bases). The CDR3 runs 14 residues. Deletions cut 7 bases from V and 7 bases from J, with 19 bases between. The germline V gene encodes CDR1 SNHLY and CDR2 FYNNEI. CDR3 DNA: TGTGCCAGCAAGCTGGGACATCAAAGTTCTGGCTACACCTTC. It translates to CASKLGHQSSGYTF.

This clonotype has a count of ten or more. The chain links TRBV2 to TRBJ1-1; 8 nucleotides agree with TRBD1. Per germline, CDR1 SNHLY and CDR2 FYNNEI. This CDR3 is 14 amino acids long. The V and J ends lost 3 bases and 4 bases, in that order; junction bases with no gene match: 4. This CDR3 reads CASSDSGGGTEAFF. The CDR3, as DNA: TGTGCCAGCAGTGATTCAGGGGGCGGCACTGAAGCTTTCTTT.

The chain couples TRBV3-1 to TRBJ2-7, with unresolved D. The V end was cut by 4 bases, the J end by 2 bases, with 15 bases between. The germline gives CDR1 LGHDT, CDR2 YNNKEL (reference sequence). This CDR3 contains 15 residues. The chain's CDR3 is CASSPPLAAPYEQYF. The CDR3 DNA reads as TGTGCCAGCAGCCCCCCCTTGGCGGCACCCTACGAGCAGTACTTC.

This clonotype was seen repeatedly, ten times or more. The chain links TRBV7-8 to TRBJ2-3; 15 bases agree with TRBD2. The CDR3 consists of 19 residues. Per the germline V gene, CDR1 is SGHVS and CDR2 is FQNEAQ. Unmatched junction bases numbered 11, after V lost 5 bases and J lost 2 bases. CDR3 sequence: CASSAGTSGRKSSTDTQYF. In DNA, the CDR3 is TGTGCCAGCAGCGCCGGGACTAGCGGGAGGAAGTCCTCCACAGATACGCAGTATTTT.

This clonotype was detected many times. The chain recombines TRBV30 with TRBJ1-1; no reliable D call. Germline CDR1 GTSNPN, CDR2 SVGIG (reference sequence). The CDR3 covers 11 residues. V lost 2 bases and J 12 bases, leaving 13 bases between the germline ends. Written as DNA, the CDR3 is TGTGCCTGGAGTAATGGCCACCGGTCTTTCTTT. It encodes CAWSNGHRSFF.

This clonotype was seen repeatedly, ten times or more. The rearrangement joins TRBV7-9 to TRBJ2-2, with 7 bases aligning to TRBD2. Germline CDR1 and CDR2: SEHNR and FQNEAQ (reference sequence). The ends lost 5 bases at V and 4 bases at J; junction bases unmatched: 7. The CDR3 totals 15 residues. CDR3 protein: CASSIAAGSTGELFF. The CDR3, as DNA: TGTGCCAGCAGCATCGCAGCGGGAAGCACCGGGGAGCTGTTTTTT.

The chain links TRBV9 to TRBJ2-7; D tentatively fits TRBD1 or TRBD2 (6 bases each). The V gene lost 0 bases and the J gene lost 3 bases, with 19 bases spanning the gap. Looked up from germline, CDR1 is SGDLS and CDR2 is YYNGEE. This CDR3 has 17 residues. CDR3 coding DNA: TGTGCCAGCAGCGTAGCCCCTTCGGACAGAGCGGGCTACGAGCAGTACTTC. Its translation: CASSVAPSDRAGYEQYF. The full variable domain, its missing parts supplied by reference TRBV9 and TRBJ2-7, is DSGVTQTPKHLITATGQRVTLRCSPRSGDLSVYWYQQSLDQGLQFLIQYYNGEERAKGNILERFSAQQFPDLHSELNLSSLELGDSALYFCASSVAPSDRAGYEQYFGPGTRLTVT.

This clonotype came up many times. V is TRBV2 and J is TRBJ2-1, with TRBD2 matching over 7 bases. The V segment lost 4 bases and the J segment 1 base; nucleotides outside the gene matches: 4. Germline CDR1 SNHLY, CDR2 FYNNEI. CDR3 size: 15 residues. CDR3 in amino acids: CASSAREGSYNEQFF. As DNA, the CDR3 is TGTGCCAGCAGTGCCAGGGAGGGTTCCTACAATGAGCAGTTCTTC.

This chain joins TRBV3-1 and TRBJ1-1; tentative D call: TRBD1 (6 bases). Trimming left V 6 bases short and J 6 bases short, with 14 bases between. Germline-derived CDR1 and CDR2 are LGHDT and YNNKEL (reference sequence). The CDR3 has 13 amino acids. CDR3 protein: CASRLGGDAEAFF. The CDR3 DNA is TGTGCCAGCAGGCTTGGGGGCGACGCTGAAGCTTTCTTT.

This clonotype has more than one count but fewer than ten. The gene calls are TRBV7-6 and TRBJ2-1; D call uncertain. There are 15 residues in the CDR3. V gave up 0 bases and J gave up 4 bases, with 10 bases separating them. Germline loops: CDR1 SGHVS, CDR2 FNYEAQ. This CDR3 reads CASSLAWDQYNEQFF. CDR3 sequence (DNA): TGTGCCAGCAGCTTAGCCTGGGATCAGTACAATGAGCAGTTCTTC.

This clonotype was detected a few times. This rearrangement joins TRBV7-6 to TRBJ1-3; 8 nucleotides match TRBD1. The CDR3 totals 16 residues. Germline V lookup: CDR1 SGHVS, CDR2 FNYEAQ. Trimming cost V 5 bases and J 4 bases; bases outside gene matches: 10. The CDR3 bases are TGTGCCAGCAGCCCGACGCAGGGGGCGTCAGGAAACACCATATATTTT. This sequence encodes CASSPTQGASGNTIYF.

The chain links TRBV19 to TRBJ2-3; the D call may be TRBD1 or TRBD2 (7 bases each). The germline V and J ends were trimmed by 4 bases and 2 bases, with 19 bases remaining between them. CDR3 length: 17 amino acids. Germline V lookup: CDR1 LNHDA, CDR2 SQIVND (reference sequence). The CDR3 sequence is CASSKLRGGYSTDTQYF. DNA for the CDR3: TGTGCCAGTAGTAAACTCAGGGGGGGCTATTCCACAGATACGCAGTATTTT.

Only a few counts were recorded for this clonotype. The V gene is TRBV12-3 or TRBV12-4, the J gene TRBJ2-3; 9 bases fit TRBD2. The CDR3 contains 15 residues. J was trimmed by 8 bases and V by 5 bases; bases with no gene match: 11. The CDR3 sequence: CASSGFRRGGGTQYF. CDR3 nucleotides: TGTGCCAGCAGTGGTTTTAGGCGGGGGGGAGGTACGCAGTATTTT.

This clonotype was detected many times. The chain employs TRBV14 and TRBJ2-7, with 8 bases matching TRBD1. This CDR3 comprises 16 residues. V trimming: 2 bases; J trimming: 0 bases; junction bases outside the gene matches: 6. Germline CDR1 SGHDN, CDR2 FVKESK. This chain's CDR3 is CASSQRQGIGSYEQYF. CDR3 nucleotide sequence: TGTGCCAGCAGCCAAAGACAGGGGATCGGCTCCTACGAGCAGTACTTC.

The V and J genes are TRBV2 and TRBJ2-7; 12 positions agree with TRBD2. The CDR3 sequence is 17 residues long. Germline V gene sequence: CDR1 SNHLY, CDR2 FYNNEI. Trimming took 2 bases from V and 0 from J; bases not matched to a gene: 5. CDR3 loop: CASSELAGGSSSYEQYF. CDR3 sequence (DNA): TGTGCCAGCAGTGAACTAGCGGGAGGGTCGAGCTCCTACGAGCAGTACTTC.

This clonotype was counted ten times or more. V usage is TRBV5-1 and J usage is TRBJ2-7; 7 bases are a match to TRBD1. CDR3 length: 15 amino acids. Germline CDR1 SGHRS, CDR2 YFSETQ. V gave up 3 bases and J gave up 4 bases; unmatched junction bases: 10. The CDR3: CASSSTGTAGYEQYF. The DNA of the CDR3 is TGCGCCAGCAGCTCCACCGGGACAGCTGGTTACGAGCAGTACTTC.

This clonotype turned up a few times. V is TRBV7-9 and J is TRBJ2-7, with D tentatively TRBD2 (5 bases). V lost 1 base, J lost 6 bases, and 10 bases lay in between. This CDR3 is built from 13 residues. Germline V gene sequence: CDR1 SEHNR, CDR2 FQNEAQ (reference sequence). The DNA for the CDR3 is TGTGCCAGCAGCTTAGGCGGGTATGTCGAGCAGTACTTC. Translated, it gives CASSLGGYVEQYF.

This clonotype was seen many times. This sequence joins TRBV20-1 and TRBJ2-3; TRBD1 agrees at 12 bases. The V gene end was trimmed by 4 bases and the J gene end by 4 bases; junction bases not matched to a gene: 12. The germline V gene encodes CDR1 DFQATT and CDR2 SNEGSKA (reference sequence). The CDR3 contains 17 residues. CDR3 bases: TGCAGTGCTAACGCCGGGACAGGGGGCCGGGTGGCAGATACGCAGTATTTT. Translating gives CSANAGTGGRVADTQYF.

The genes are TRBV11-2 and TRBJ2-1, with 8 bases fitting TRBD2. Germline V lookup: CDR1 SGHAT, CDR2 FQNNGV. J was trimmed by 5 bases and V by 0 bases; bases with no gene match: 6. The CDR3 runs 16 residues. The CDR3 bases are TGTGCCAGCAGCTTAGAAGGACTAGCCCTTCACAATGAGCAGTTCTTC. Translation: CASSLEGLALHNEQFF.

This clonotype has only a few counts. The chain combines TRBV6-1 with TRBJ2-2; 10 nucleotides agree with TRBD1. V shed 1 base, J shed 6 bases, and the junction held 2 bases outside the gene matches. The germline V gene has CDR1 MNHNS and CDR2 SASEGT. The CDR3 runs 15 residues. In nucleotides, the CDR3 is TGTGCCAGCAGTGAAGAGACAGGGGGCCCCGGGGAGCTGTTTTTT. This translates into CASSEETGGPGELFF.

CDR3 DNA: TGTGCCAGCAACCCCCTGGCCCGGGGCTCCTCCTACGAGCAGTACTTC. This translates into CASNPLARGSSYEQYF. The chain joins TRBV28 to TRBJ2-7, with D possibly called TRBD1 or TRBD2 (5 bases each). The CDR3 runs 16 residues. V was cut by 7 bases and J by 0 bases, with 19 bases left in between. Germline V lookup: CDR1 MDHEN, CDR2 SYDVKM.

This clonotype occurred a few times. The chain recombines TRBV12-3 or TRBV12-4 with TRBJ1-4; 7 bases are a match to TRBD1. Germline trimming cut 2 bases from V and 5 bases from J; bases unmatched to any gene: 11. The length of the CDR3 is 17 residues. In DNA, the CDR3 is TGTGCCAGCAGTTTAACGTGGGGGGGACAGACGAATGAAAAACTGTTTTTT. Translation gives CASSLTWGGQTNEKLFF.

The chain employs TRBV29-1 and TRBJ1-2; no clear D. The CDR3 has 11 residues. CDR1 SQVTM and CDR2 ANQGSEA come from the germline V gene. V was pared by 5 bases and J by 6 bases, with 10 bases between. This CDR3 reads CSVSESHGYTF. For the CDR3, the DNA is TGCAGCGTTTCAGAGTCCCATGGCTACACCTTC.

This clonotype was seen many times. This chain connects TRBV12-3 or TRBV12-4 to TRBJ2-1, with 10 bases that match TRBD2. The CDR3 is made up of 19 amino acids. The ends lost 3 bases at V and 7 bases at J; junction bases unmatched: 18. CDR3 amino acids: CASSLRLAGELGVGNEQFF. CDR3 coding DNA: TGTGCCAGCAGTTTGAGGCTAGCGGGAGAATTAGGGGTGGGGAATGAGCAGTTCTTC.

This clonotype was seen a few times. The chain is built from TRBV12-3 or TRBV12-4 and TRBJ2-6, with TRBD1 identical over 10 bases. This CDR3 has 17 amino acids. The trim removed 6 bases at V and 0 bases at J, leaving 5 bases unmatched. The CDR3 sequence: CASSLWTGGSGANVLTF. DNA for the CDR3: TGTGCCAGCAGCTTATGGACAGGGGGCTCTGGGGCCAACGTCCTGACTTTC.

The chain combines TRBV6-1 with TRBJ2-3; D uncertain. CDR1 and CDR2 from the germline V gene are MNHNS and SASEGT. The CDR3 length is 12 residues. With 5 bases removed from V and 4 bases from J, the gap between germline ends came to 7 bases. The CDR3 DNA reads as TGTGCCAGCAGTCTAGAATCAGATACGCAGTATTTT. Residues: CASSLESDTQYF.